The TCR beta chain under discussion was sequenced for a study of T cell responses to AZD1222 COVID-19 vaccine (TCRdb year 2021). As for the study more broadly: AZD1222 recipients with second doses at about 4 weeks or about 12 weeks were pooled, because spike-specific TCR depth and breadth did not differ between schedules. A total of under 250 trial participants underwent TCR sequencing, of whom about 210 had received two doses of AZD1222 and around 25 had received two doses of the MenACWY control vaccine. Trial participants were enrolled by age into 18-55, 56-69 and 70-plus year subgroups, with around 150, 28 and 57 TCR-sequenced participants respectively.

This clone has only a few counts. Its antigen has not been determined. Per-nucleotide qualities are absent, and no much larger clonotype sits a single base away. Results and caveats for the whole study, not just this receptor: The 56-69-year group was small, and its depth increase did not reach significance, likely because of low power. Vaccine-associated CD4 TCRs spanned the whole spike protein, with dominant responses in regions 160-218 and 743-854. Reportedly, almost half of the unique spike-specific TCRs recognized epitopes lying outside the regions that are mutated in the B.1.351 and B.1.1.7 variants. Participants were mostly white British, with more females than males. The authors suggested clonal diversity may have been underestimated. Because no samples from the day 14 peak response were available, repertoires could be characterized only after the peak T cell response. Conclusions about previously exposed vaccinees are limited, since just six AZD1222 recipients were seropositive for SARS-CoV-2 at baseline. After two AZD1222 doses, both the breadth and the depth of spike-specific TCRs were significantly higher than at day 0 and than in MenACWY recipients.

The CDR3 contains 14 residues, cysteine and phenylalanine counted. Only CDR3 DNA remains: 42 bases, in frame from the first base. The germline V gene provides CDR1 SNHLY and CDR2 FYNNEI. At the junction V is shortened by 3 bases and J by 3 bases, with 10 bases in between. Read against the paper, the sample's time point label means: baseline before first vaccination. Vaccinee samples came from UK trials COV001 and COV002, including a single-blind randomized controlled phase 2/3 trial of AZD1222 (ChAdOx1 nCoV-19) in healthy adults. For TCRbeta chain sequencing, PBMC samples from trial participants were taken at day 0 and at day 28 after the second dose. The CDR3 regions of human TCRbeta chains were analyzed by immunosequencing. As for the original processing: Repertoire TCRs were checked for matches against a reference library of SARS-CoV-2-specific TCRs that had been generated using the MIRA antigen-specificity platform. Breadth was defined as the fraction of unique TCRs that were SARS-CoV-2-associated, and depth was defined as the fraction of total T cells that were SARS-CoV-2-associated. Using the MIRA data, each spike-specific TCR was assigned both to the spike region to which the TCR was reactive and to a CD4 or CD8 class. Log10-transformed breadth and depth values were compared by one-way ANOVA with Sidak's multiple comparisons tests. TCRdb stores this immuneACCESS table with in-frame sequences only. Part of the clones is absent; in the studies checked, under half of the shortfall reflects unresolved V genes, and no reason is known for the rest. V, J and clone size are those of that table, while D and trimming were read from the DNA. This sample comprises around 160,000 clones, around nine tenths of them detected only once. The top ten hold approximately 1.5% of the sample.

This clonotype was obtained from an adult in good health. The chain links TRBV2 with TRBJ2-3; TRBD1 is possibly the D segment (6 matching bases). Source: peripheral blood, taken on day 0 of AZD1222 vaccination. The nucleotide sequence is TGTGCCAGCAGTGAGCAGGGGTGGACAGATACGCAGTATTTT. Its translation is CASSEQGWTDTQYF.